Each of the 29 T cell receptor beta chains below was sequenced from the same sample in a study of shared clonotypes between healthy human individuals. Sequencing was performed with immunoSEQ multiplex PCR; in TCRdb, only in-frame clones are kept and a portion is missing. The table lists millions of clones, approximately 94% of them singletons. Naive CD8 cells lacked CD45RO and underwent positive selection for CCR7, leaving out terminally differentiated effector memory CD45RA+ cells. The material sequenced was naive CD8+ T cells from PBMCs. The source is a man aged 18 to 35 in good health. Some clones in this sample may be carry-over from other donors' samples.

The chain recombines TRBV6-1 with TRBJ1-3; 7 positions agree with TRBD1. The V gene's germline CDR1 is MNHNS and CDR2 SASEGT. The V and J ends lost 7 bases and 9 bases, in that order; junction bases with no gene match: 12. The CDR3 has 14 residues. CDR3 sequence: CASTDRSVGGTIYF. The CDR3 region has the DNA TGTGCCAGCACGGACAGGAGCGTTGGTGGCACCATATATTTT.

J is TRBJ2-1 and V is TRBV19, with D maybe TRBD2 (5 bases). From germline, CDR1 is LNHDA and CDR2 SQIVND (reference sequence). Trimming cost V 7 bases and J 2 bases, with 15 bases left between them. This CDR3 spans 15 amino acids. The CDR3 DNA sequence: TGTGCCAGTACCCCCACCCCGGGGACCTACAATGAGCAGTTCTTC. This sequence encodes CASTPTPGTYNEQFF.

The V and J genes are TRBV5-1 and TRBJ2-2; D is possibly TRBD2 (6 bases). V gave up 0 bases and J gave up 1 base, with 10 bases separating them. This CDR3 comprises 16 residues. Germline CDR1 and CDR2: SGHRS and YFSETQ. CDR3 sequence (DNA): TGCGCCAGCAGCTTGGACGGCGGGAAGAACACCGGGGAGCTGTTTTTT. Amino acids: CASSLDGGKNTGELFF. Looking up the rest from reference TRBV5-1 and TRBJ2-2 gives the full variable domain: KAGVTQTPRYLIKTRGQQVTLSCSPISGHRSVSWYQQTPGQGLQFLFEYFSETQRNKGNFPGRFSGRQFSNSRSEMNVSTLELGDSALYLCASSLDGGKNTGELFFGEGSRLTVL.

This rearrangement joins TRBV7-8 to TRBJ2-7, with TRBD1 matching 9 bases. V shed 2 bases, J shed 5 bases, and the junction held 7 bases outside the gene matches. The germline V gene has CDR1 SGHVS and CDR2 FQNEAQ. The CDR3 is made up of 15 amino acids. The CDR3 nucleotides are TGTGCCAGCAGCTTACTACCGGGACAGGGAAACGAGCAGTACTTC. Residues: CASSLLPGQGNEQYF.

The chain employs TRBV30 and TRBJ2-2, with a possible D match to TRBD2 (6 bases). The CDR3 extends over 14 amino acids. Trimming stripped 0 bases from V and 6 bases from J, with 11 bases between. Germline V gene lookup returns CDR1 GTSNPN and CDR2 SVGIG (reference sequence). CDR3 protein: CAWSVGGLAGELFF. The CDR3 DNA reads TGTGCCTGGAGTGTAGGAGGGTTAGCCGGGGAGCTGTTTTTT.

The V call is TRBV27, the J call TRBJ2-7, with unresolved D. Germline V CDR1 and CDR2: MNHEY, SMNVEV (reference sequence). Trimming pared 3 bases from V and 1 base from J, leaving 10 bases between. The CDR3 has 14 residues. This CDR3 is CASSLRSQSYEQYF. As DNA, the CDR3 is TGTGCCAGCAGTTTGCGATCGCAGTCCTACGAGCAGTACTTC.

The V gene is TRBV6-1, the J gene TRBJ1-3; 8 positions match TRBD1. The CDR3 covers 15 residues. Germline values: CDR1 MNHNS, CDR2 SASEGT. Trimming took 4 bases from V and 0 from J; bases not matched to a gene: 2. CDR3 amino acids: CASSAGTGSGNTIYF. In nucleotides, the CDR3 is TGTGCCAGCAGTGCAGGGACAGGCTCTGGAAACACCATATATTTT.

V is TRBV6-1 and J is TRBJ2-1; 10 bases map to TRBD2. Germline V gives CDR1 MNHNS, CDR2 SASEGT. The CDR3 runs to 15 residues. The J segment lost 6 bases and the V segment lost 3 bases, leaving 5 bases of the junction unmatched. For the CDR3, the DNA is TGTGCCAGCAGTGAGGTACTAGCGGGATCCAATGAGCAGTTCTTC. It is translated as CASSEVLAGSNEQFF.

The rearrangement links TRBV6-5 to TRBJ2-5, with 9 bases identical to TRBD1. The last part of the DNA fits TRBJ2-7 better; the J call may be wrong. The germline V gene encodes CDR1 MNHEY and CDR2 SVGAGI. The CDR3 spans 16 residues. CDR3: CASSYSTGGAAYEQYF. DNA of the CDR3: TGTGCCAGCAGTTACTCAACAGGGGGCGCAGCCTACGAGCAGTACTTC.

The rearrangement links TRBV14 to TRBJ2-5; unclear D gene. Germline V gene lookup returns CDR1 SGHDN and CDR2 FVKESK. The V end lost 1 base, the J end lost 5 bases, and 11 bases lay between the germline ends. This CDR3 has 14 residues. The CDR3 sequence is CASSQGYMWETQYF. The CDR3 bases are TGTGCCAGCAGCCAAGGTTACATGTGGGAGACCCAGTACTTC.

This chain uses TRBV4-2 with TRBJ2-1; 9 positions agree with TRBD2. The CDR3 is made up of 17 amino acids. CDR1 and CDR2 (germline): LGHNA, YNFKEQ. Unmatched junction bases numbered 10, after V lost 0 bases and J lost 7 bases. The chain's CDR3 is CASSQDYVLAGGNEQFF. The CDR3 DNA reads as TGTGCCAGCAGCCAAGATTACGTACTAGCGGGTGGGAATGAGCAGTTCTTC.

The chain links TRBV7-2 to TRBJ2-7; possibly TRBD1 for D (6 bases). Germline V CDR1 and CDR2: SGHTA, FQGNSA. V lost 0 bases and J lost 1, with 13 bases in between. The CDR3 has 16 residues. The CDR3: CASSLAGHHFSYEQYF. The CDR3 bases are TGTGCCAGCAGCTTAGCGGGACACCACTTTTCCTACGAGCAGTACTTC. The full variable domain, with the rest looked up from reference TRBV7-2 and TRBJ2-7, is GAGVSQSPSNKVTEKGKDVELRCDPISGHTALYWYRQSLGQGLEFLIYFQGNSAPDKSGLPSDRFSAERTGGSVSTLTIQRTQQEDSAVYLCASSLAGHHFSYEQYFGPGTRLTVT.

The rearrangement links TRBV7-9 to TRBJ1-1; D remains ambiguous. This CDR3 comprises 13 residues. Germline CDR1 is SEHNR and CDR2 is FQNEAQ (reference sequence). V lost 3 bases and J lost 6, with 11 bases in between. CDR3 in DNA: TGTGCCAGCAGCTTTGGAAAGGGTCCTGAAGCTTTCTTT. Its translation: CASSFGKGPEAFF.

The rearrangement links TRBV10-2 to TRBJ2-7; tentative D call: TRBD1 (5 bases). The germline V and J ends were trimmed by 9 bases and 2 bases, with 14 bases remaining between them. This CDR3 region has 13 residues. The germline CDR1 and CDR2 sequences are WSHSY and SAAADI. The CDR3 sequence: CASFDRDTYEQYF. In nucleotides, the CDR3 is TGCGCCAGTTTCGACAGAGACACCTACGAGCAGTACTTC.

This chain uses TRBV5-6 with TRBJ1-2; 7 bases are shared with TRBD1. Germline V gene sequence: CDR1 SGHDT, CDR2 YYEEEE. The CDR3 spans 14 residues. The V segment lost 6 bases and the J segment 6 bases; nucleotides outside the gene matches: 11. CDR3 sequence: CASTEQGSVHGYTF. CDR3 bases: TGTGCCAGCACGGAACAGGGGAGCGTTCATGGCTACACCTTC.

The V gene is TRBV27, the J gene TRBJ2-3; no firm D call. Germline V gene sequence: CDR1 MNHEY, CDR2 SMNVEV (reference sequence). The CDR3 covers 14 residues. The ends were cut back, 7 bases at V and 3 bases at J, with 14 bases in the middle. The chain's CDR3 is CASTRRGGTDTQYF. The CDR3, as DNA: TGTGCCAGCACCCGCCGTGGCGGTACAGATACGCAGTATTTT.

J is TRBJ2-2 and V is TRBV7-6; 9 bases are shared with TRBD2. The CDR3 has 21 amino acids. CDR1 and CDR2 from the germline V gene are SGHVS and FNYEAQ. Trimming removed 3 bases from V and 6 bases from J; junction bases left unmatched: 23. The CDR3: CASSFLTPGTSYHGDPGELFF. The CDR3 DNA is TGTGCCAGCAGCTTCCTTACCCCCGGGACTAGCTACCATGGGGACCCCGGGGAGCTGTTTTTT.

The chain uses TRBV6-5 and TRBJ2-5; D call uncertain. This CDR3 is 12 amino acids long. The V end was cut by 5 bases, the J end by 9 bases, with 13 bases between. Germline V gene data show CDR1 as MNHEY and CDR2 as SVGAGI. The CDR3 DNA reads TGTGCCAGCAGTCCCCAACCCGGAGCCCAGTACTTC. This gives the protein CASSPQPGAQYF.

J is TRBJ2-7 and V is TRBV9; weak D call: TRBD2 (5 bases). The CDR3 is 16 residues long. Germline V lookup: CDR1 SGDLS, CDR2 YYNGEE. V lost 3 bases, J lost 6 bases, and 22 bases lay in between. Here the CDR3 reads CASSGGPRTAGGEQYF. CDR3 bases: TGTGCCAGCAGCGGAGGCCCGCGGACGGCGGGTGGCGAGCAGTACTTC. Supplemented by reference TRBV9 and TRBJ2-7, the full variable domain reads DSGVTQTPKHLITATGQRVTLRCSPRSGDLSVYWYQQSLDQGLQFLIQYYNGEERAKGNILERFSAQQFPDLHSELNLSSLELGDSALYFCASSGGPRTAGGEQYFGPGTRLTVT.

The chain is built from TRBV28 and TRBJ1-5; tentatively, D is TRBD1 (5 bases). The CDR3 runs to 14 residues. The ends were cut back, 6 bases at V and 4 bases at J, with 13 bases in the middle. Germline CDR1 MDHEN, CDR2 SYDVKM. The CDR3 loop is CASSHRQSNQPQHF. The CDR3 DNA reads TGTGCCAGCAGCCATCGACAGTCAAATCAGCCCCAGCATTTT.

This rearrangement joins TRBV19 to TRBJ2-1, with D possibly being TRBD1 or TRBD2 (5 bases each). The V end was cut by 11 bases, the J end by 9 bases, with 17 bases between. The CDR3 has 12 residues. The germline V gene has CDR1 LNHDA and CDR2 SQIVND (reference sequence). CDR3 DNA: TGTGCCGCCTCGGGACCCCGGGTTGAGCAGTTCTTC. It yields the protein CAASGPRVEQFF.

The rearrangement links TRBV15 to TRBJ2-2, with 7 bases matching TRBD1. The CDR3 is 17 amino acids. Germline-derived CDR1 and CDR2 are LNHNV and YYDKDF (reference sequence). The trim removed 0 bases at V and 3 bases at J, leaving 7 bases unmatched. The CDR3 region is CATSRDSAGGYTGELFF. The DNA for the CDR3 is TGTGCCACCAGCAGAGATAGTGCAGGGGGTTACACCGGGGAGCTGTTTTTT.

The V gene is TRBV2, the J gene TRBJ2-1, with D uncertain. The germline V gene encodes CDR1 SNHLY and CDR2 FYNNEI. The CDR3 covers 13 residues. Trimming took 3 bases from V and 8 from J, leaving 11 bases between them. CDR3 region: CASSETQADEQFF. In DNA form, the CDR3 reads TGTGCCAGCAGTGAGACCCAGGCGGATGAGCAGTTCTTC.

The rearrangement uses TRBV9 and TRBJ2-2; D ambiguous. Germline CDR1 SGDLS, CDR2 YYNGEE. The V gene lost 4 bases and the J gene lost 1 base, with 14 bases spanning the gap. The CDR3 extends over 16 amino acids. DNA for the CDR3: TGTGCCAGCAGCTATAATAAGTGGGGGAACACCGGGGAGCTGTTTTTT. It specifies CASSYNKWGNTGELFF.

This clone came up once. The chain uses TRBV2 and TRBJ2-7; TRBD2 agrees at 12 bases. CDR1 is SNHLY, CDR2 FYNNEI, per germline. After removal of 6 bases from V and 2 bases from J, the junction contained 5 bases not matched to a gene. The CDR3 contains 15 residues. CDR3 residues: CASSLRTSGTYEQYF. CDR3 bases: TGTGCCAGCAGCCTAAGGACTAGCGGGACCTACGAGCAGTACTTC. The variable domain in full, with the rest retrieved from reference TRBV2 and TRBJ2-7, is EPEVTQTPSHQVTQMGQEVILRCVPISNHLYFYWYRQILGQKVEFLVSFYNNEISEKSEIFDDQFSVERPDGSNFTLKIRSTKLEDSAMYFCASSLRTSGTYEQYFGPGTRLTVT.

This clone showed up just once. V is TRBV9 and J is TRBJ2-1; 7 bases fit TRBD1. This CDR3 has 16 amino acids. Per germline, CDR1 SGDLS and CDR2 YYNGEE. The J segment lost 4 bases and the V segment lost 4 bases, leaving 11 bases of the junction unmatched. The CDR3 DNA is TGTGCCAGCAGCCTTAGGGTAGGGGGCAGTTACAATGAGCAGTTCTTC. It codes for CASSLRVGGSYNEQFF. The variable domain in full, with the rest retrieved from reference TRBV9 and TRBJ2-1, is DSGVTQTPKHLITATGQRVTLRCSPRSGDLSVYWYQQSLDQGLQFLIQYYNGEERAKGNILERFSAQQFPDLHSELNLSSLELGDSALYFCASSLRVGGSYNEQFFGPGTRLTVL.

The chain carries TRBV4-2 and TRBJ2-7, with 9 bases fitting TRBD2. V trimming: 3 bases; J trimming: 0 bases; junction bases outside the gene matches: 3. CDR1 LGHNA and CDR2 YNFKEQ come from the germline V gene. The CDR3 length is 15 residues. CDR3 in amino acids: CASSQLTSGSYEQYF. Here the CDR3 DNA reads TGTGCCAGCAGCCAGTTGACTAGCGGCTCCTACGAGCAGTACTTC.

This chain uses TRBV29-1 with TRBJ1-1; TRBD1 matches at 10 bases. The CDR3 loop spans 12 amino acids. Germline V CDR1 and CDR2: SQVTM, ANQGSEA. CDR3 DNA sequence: TGCAGTGGGACAGGGGTTAACACTGAAGCTTTCTTT. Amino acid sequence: CSGTGVNTEAFF.

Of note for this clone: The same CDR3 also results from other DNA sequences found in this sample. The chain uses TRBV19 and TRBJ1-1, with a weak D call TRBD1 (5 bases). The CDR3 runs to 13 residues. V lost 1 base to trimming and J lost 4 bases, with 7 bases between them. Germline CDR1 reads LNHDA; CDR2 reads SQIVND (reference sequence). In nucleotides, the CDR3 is TGTGCCAGTAGTATAGGGGGCGGCACTGAAGCTTTCTTT. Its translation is CASSIGGGTEAFF.